These 31 T cell receptor beta chains were all obtained from the same sample, sequenced in a study of blood T cell repertoires in COVID-19. Libraries were prepared by immunoSEQ multiplex PCR; TCRdb keeps only in-frame clonotypes and omits some of them. The sample carries about 140,000 clones, approximately 90% recorded once. Sequencing was carried out using peripheral blood. Every receptor here comes from a woman in her forties or fifties with acute or convalescent COVID-19.

This clone occurred a few times. CDR3 region: CASSLVEGGYGYTF. As DNA, the CDR3 is TGTGCCAGCAGCTTGGTAGAAGGGGGCTATGGCTACACCTTC. This sequence joins TRBV5-4 and TRBJ1-2; D might be TRBD1 (6 bases). Germline-derived CDR1 and CDR2 are SGHNT and YYREEE (reference sequence). V was shortened by 0 bases and J by 4 bases, with 10 bases between the two germline ends. This CDR3 has 14 residues.

The chain couples TRBV7-8 to TRBJ1-1, with TRBD1 matching over 8 bases. The germline CDR1 and CDR2 sequences are SGHVS and FQNEAQ. CDR3 length equals 15 residues. V shed 5 bases, J shed 3 bases, and the junction held 8 bases outside the gene matches. This CDR3 is CASSIRGLRDTEAFF. In DNA, the CDR3 is TGTGCCAGCAGCATCAGGGGGCTCCGGGACACTGAAGCTTTCTTT.

This clone appeared once. The gene calls are TRBV5-1 and TRBJ2-1; D perhaps matches TRBD2 (6 bases). The CDR3 runs 16 residues. Trimming cost V 0 bases and J 6 bases, with 16 bases left between them. CDR1 and CDR2 from the germline V gene are SGHRS and YFSETQ. CDR3 amino acids: CASSLAGGTTFNEQFF. Written as DNA, the CDR3 is TGCGCCAGCAGCTTGGCCGGGGGTACAACCTTCAATGAGCAGTTCTTC.

This clone came up many times. The rearrangement uses TRBV6-6 and TRBJ1-2; 7 nucleotides match TRBD1. CDR1 MNHNY and CDR2 SVGAGI come from the germline V gene (reference sequence). V shed 2 bases, J shed 8 bases, and the junction held 11 bases outside the gene matches. The CDR3 contains 15 residues. The CDR3 region is CASSYPGQERGGYTF. CDR3 nucleotides: TGTGCCAGCAGTTACCCCGGACAGGAACGGGGCGGCTACACCTTC.

This rearrangement joins TRBV11-2 to TRBJ1-4, with a possible D match to TRBD1 (5 bases). This CDR3 is built from 15 residues. V lost 4 bases to trimming and J lost 7 bases, with 16 bases between them. Germline CDR1 is SGHAT and CDR2 is FQNNGV. The CDR3 region has the DNA TGTGCCAGCAGCTCCAATCGCCAGGGATCTGAAAAACTGTTTTTT. The encoded protein is CASSSNRQGSEKLFF.

The chain combines TRBV21-1 with TRBJ1-4; TRBD1, the table's D call, was not compared with the DNA. TRBV21-1 is labeled a pseudogene. There are 19 residues in the CDR3. DNA for the CDR3: TGTGCCAGCAGCAAAGCACTTGGACAGGAAGGGGGTACTAATGAAAAACTGTTTTTT. Amino acids: CASSKALGQEGGTNEKLFF.

This chain joins TRBV6-5 and TRBJ2-1, with 7 positions matching TRBD2. The trim removed 10 bases at V and 8 bases at J, leaving 14 bases unmatched. The germline V gene has CDR1 MNHEY and CDR2 SVGAGI. The CDR3 runs to 14 residues. CDR3: CATIPGRFLDEQFF. The CDR3 bases are TGTGCCACCATACCCGGGAGGTTTCTCGATGAGCAGTTCTTC.

This CDR3 is CASSMRDSLAKNIQYF. As DNA, the CDR3 is TGTGCCAGTAGTATGAGGGACAGCCTAGCCAAAAACATTCAGTACTTC. J is TRBJ2-4 and V is TRBV19; TRBD1 matches at 7 bases. There are 16 residues in the CDR3. CDR1 and CDR2 (germline): LNHDA, SQIVND (reference sequence). J gave up 0 bases and V 3 bases, and 5 bases lay outside the gene matches.

The genes are TRBV4-2 and TRBJ2-4; TRBD2 might be the D (6 bases). The CDR3 covers 13 residues. Trimming removed 4 bases at V and 5 bases at J, with 9 bases between. Germline CDR1 is LGHNA and CDR2 is YNFKEQ. CDR3 loop: CASSLGLQNIQYF. CDR3 nucleotides: TGTGCCAGCAGCCTGGGACTTCAAAACATTCAGTACTTC.

This chain connects TRBV5-4 to TRBJ1-1; the D gene is possibly TRBD1 (6 bases). The V end lost 7 bases, the J end lost 0 bases, and 13 bases lay between the germline ends. This CDR3 contains 14 residues. Germline lookup yields CDR1 SGHNT and CDR2 YYREEE (reference sequence). CDR3 residues: CASGLTGMNTEAFF. DNA for the CDR3: TGTGCCAGCGGACTGACAGGAATGAACACTGAAGCTTTCTTT.

In this sample, this clone turned up once. This rearrangement joins TRBV7-9 to TRBJ1-2, with 9 nucleotides matching TRBD1. The germline gives CDR1 SEHNR, CDR2 FQNEAQ (reference sequence). V shed 6 bases, J shed 7 bases, and the junction held 6 bases outside the gene matches. CDR3 length: 13 amino acids. The CDR3 region has the DNA TGTGCCAGCAGACCACAGGGGGCGGCTGGCTACACCTTC. Translating gives CASRPQGAAGYTF.

This chain links TRBV5-8 with TRBJ2-3, with D perhaps TRBD1 (6 bases). The germline V gene encodes CDR1 SGHTS and CDR2 YDEGEE. V lost 4 bases to trimming and J lost 1 base, with 10 bases between them. This CDR3 is 14 amino acids long. The CDR3 coding sequence is TGTGCCAGCAGCATACGGACAGGCACAGATACGCAGTATTTT. This encodes CASSIRTGTDTQYF.

V and J are TRBV2 and TRBJ1-1; TRBD1 might be the D (5 bases). The CDR3 has 13 amino acids. V was shortened by 4 bases and J by 2 bases, with 8 bases between the two germline ends. Per germline, CDR1 SNHLY and CDR2 FYNNEI. The CDR3 is CASSARANTEAFF. DNA for the CDR3: TGTGCCAGCAGTGCCAGGGCTAACACTGAAGCTTTCTTT.

V and J are TRBV6-5 and TRBJ1-1, with 9 bases aligning to TRBD1. CDR1 and CDR2 from the germline V gene are MNHEY and SVGAGI. V lost 7 bases to trimming and J lost 1 base; unmatched junction nucleotides: 4. CDR3 length: 14 amino acids. For the CDR3, the DNA is TGTGCCAGCATCGGGACAGGGACGAACACTGAAGCTTTCTTT. This codes for CASIGTGTNTEAFF.

V and J are TRBV9 and TRBJ2-1; possible D gene TRBD1, 6 bases. Trimming left V 0 bases short and J 2 bases short, with 12 bases between. Germline V lookup: CDR1 SGDLS, CDR2 YYNGEE. The CDR3 consists of 16 residues. Here the CDR3 reads CASSVGVGQTYNEQFF. The CDR3 DNA follows: TGTGCCAGCAGCGTAGGTGTAGGACAGACCTACAATGAGCAGTTCTTC.

The V gene is TRBV30, the J gene TRBJ2-1; D is perhaps TRBD1 (6 bases). Germline V gene lookup returns CDR1 GTSNPN and CDR2 SVGIG (reference sequence). The V and J ends lost 5 bases and 7 bases respectively, with 12 bases between them. CDR3 size: 12 residues. The CDR3 region is CAWSTQGNEQFF. The CDR3 nucleotides read TGTGCCTGGTCTACCCAGGGGAATGAGCAGTTCTTC.

The chain joins TRBV24-1 to TRBJ2-1; 9 positions agree with TRBD1. Germline loops: CDR1 KGHDR, CDR2 SFDVKD. J lost 4 bases, V lost 9 bases, and 9 bases had no gene match. CDR3 length: 15 amino acids. In DNA form, the CDR3 reads TGTGCCACCGGACTTCCGGGACAGGGTTACAATGAGCAGTTCTTC. Protein product: CATGLPGQGYNEQFF.

The chain is built from TRBV12-3 or TRBV12-4 and TRBJ2-3; D remains ambiguous. The CDR3 is made up of 12 amino acids. Trimming left V 4 bases short and J 6 bases short, with 8 bases between. For the CDR3, the DNA is TGTGCCAGCAGTTACTTTTCTGATACGCAGTATTTT. Its protein is CASSYFSDTQYF.

The chain employs TRBV6-6 and TRBJ2-2; D not resolved. The CDR3 is made up of 14 amino acids. With 6 bases removed from V and 5 bases from J, the gap between germline ends came to 13 bases. Looked up from germline, CDR1 is MNHNY and CDR2 is SVGAGI (reference sequence). In DNA form, the CDR3 reads TGTGCCAGCAGGCGTGCAAGTCAAACCGGGGAGCTGTTTTTT. As protein: CASRRASQTGELFF.

The gene calls are TRBV4-1 and TRBJ2-2, with 11 nucleotides matching TRBD2. V shed 3 bases and J 5 bases; nucleotides not matched to a gene: 17. CDR3 length: 20 residues. Germline loops: CDR1 MGHRA, CDR2 YSYEKL. The CDR3 region is CASSHPLLAGAGLGTGELFF. Written as DNA, the CDR3 is TGCGCCAGCAGCCACCCCTTACTAGCGGGGGCCGGACTTGGGACCGGGGAGCTGTTTTTT.

The rearrangement joins TRBV7-3 to TRBJ2-7; possible D gene TRBD1, 6 bases. The CDR3 length is 16 residues. The V gene's germline CDR1 is SGHTA and CDR2 FQGTGA. Trimming cost V 5 bases and J 4 bases, with 21 bases left between them. The CDR3 loop reads CASSPSWTEGWYEQYF. The DNA of the CDR3 is TGTGCCAGCAGCCCTAGCTGGACAGAGGGATGGTACGAGCAGTACTTC.

The rearrangement links TRBV6-5 to TRBJ1-2; no firm D call. The CDR3 length is 15 residues. Trimming removed 0 bases at V and 4 bases at J, with 12 bases between. CDR1 MNHEY and CDR2 SVGAGI come from the germline V gene. CDR3 loop: CASSYSEGNGYGYTF. CDR3 DNA sequence: TGTGCCAGCAGTTACTCAGAGGGTAATGGCTATGGCTACACCTTC.

J is TRBJ2-3 and V is TRBV19; the match to TRBD2 covers 12 bases. V trimming: 4 bases; J trimming: 3 bases; junction bases outside the gene matches: 8. Looked up from germline, CDR1 is LNHDA and CDR2 is SQIVND (reference sequence). The CDR3 spans 17 residues. CDR3 loop: CASSTPRLAGATDTQYF. Here the CDR3 DNA reads TGTGCCAGTAGTACCCCTAGACTAGCGGGGGCAACAGATACGCAGTATTTT.

The chain combines TRBV29-1 with TRBJ1-1; D may be TRBD1 (5 bases). V was cut by 3 bases and J by 7 bases, with 9 bases left in between. Germline loops: CDR1 SQVTM, CDR2 ANQGSEA. The CDR3 loop spans 11 amino acids. CDR3 sequence: CSVEAGLEAFF. Written as DNA, the CDR3 is TGCAGCGTTGAGGCGGGACTTGAAGCTTTCTTT. The full variable domain, its missing parts supplied by reference TRBV29-1 and TRBJ1-1, is SAVISQKPSRDICQRGTSLTIQCQVDSQVTMMFWYRQQPGQSLTLIATANQGSEATYESGFVIDKFPISRPNLTFSTLTVSNMSPEDSSIYLCSVEAGLEAFFGQGTRLTVV.

The rearrangement uses TRBV7-6 and TRBJ2-1; 9 nucleotides align to TRBD2. CDR1 SGHVS and CDR2 FNYEAQ come from the germline V gene. There are 15 residues in the CDR3. J was trimmed by 8 bases and V by 5 bases; bases with no gene match: 10. The CDR3 protein is CASSPVAGGPDEQFF. The CDR3 bases are TGTGCCAGCAGCCCAGTTGCGGGAGGGCCGGATGAGCAGTTCTTC.

This rearrangement joins TRBV30 to TRBJ2-1; 9 nucleotides align to TRBD2. Per the germline V gene, CDR1 is GTSNPN and CDR2 is SVGIG (reference sequence). The CDR3 covers 17 residues. V lost 5 bases, J lost 8 bases, and 19 bases stayed unmatched. The chain's CDR3 is CAWDVARTSDRGHEQFF. CDR3 nucleotides: TGTGCCTGGGATGTTGCGCGGACTAGCGACCGGGGGCATGAGCAGTTCTTC.

This clone was recorded only once. V and J are TRBV18 and TRBJ2-6; 7 nucleotides align to TRBD1. In germline, CDR1 is KGHSH, CDR2 LQKENI. The trim removed 4 bases at V and 2 bases at J, leaving 14 bases unmatched. This CDR3 is built from 19 residues. The CDR3 DNA sequence: TGTGCCAGCTCACACGGAGGCGGCCGGACAGGAGCTGGGGCCAACGTCCTGACTTTC. It is translated as CASSHGGGRTGAGANVLTF.

The gene calls are TRBV12-5 and TRBJ2-3; possibly TRBD1 for D (6 bases). V dropped 0 bases and J dropped 6 bases, with 16 bases sitting between them. CDR3 length: 16 residues. Per germline, CDR1 LGHNT and CDR2 FRNRAP. The CDR3 region has the DNA TGTGCTAGTGGTTTGGTGTTCCCGAACAGGGCTGATACGCAGTATTTT. As protein: CASGLVFPNRADTQYF.

The CDR3: CASSQVGLLAGGWEQYF. The DNA of the CDR3 is TGCGCCAGCAGCCAAGTAGGATTACTAGCGGGGGGTTGGGAGCAGTACTTC. The J gene is TRBJ2-7, the V gene TRBV4-1; 12 positions agree with TRBD2. CDR3 size: 17 residues. CDR1 and CDR2 (germline): MGHRA, YSYEKL. Unmatched junction bases numbered 11, after V lost 1 base and J lost 7 bases.

Worth noting for this clone: This specimen includes other DNA sequences encoding the same CDR3. CDR3 nucleotides: TGTGCCAGCAGCCAAGCAGGGCGTTATGGCTACACCTTC. Protein: CASSQAGRYGYTF. The chain carries TRBV3-1 (or the pseudogene TRBV3-2) and TRBJ1-2; tentatively, D is TRBD1 (5 bases). The CDR3 is made up of 13 amino acids. CDR1 and CDR2 (germline): LGHDT, YNNKEL (reference sequence). V was cut by 1 base and J by 5 bases, with 8 bases left in between.

The chain uses TRBV5-1 and TRBJ1-1; D uncertain. V was trimmed by 0 bases and J by 4 bases, leaving 10 bases between them. Germline CDR1 is SGHRS and CDR2 is YFSETQ. The CDR3 has 14 residues. DNA of the CDR3: TGCGCCAGCAGCTTGGCCCAGGTAGGCACTGAAGCTTTCTTT. Amino acid sequence: CASSLAQVGTEAFF.